One sample yielded the 10 T cell receptor beta chains listed below, sequenced in a study of cytomegalovirus exposure and HLA in healthy donors. The PCR made use of 60 Vbeta and 13 Jbeta primers. The method was immunoSEQ multiplex PCR; TCRdb's version includes in-frame clones alone and lacks a portion of them. In total, the table holds over 75,000 clones. What was sequenced was PBMCs. The receptors come from a girl aged 10 to 17 in good health and CMV-seropositive.

The CDR3 here is CAISGQLAGGPNTGELFF. CDR3 in DNA: TGTGCCATCAGTGGCCAACTAGCGGGGGGCCCGAACACCGGGGAGCTGTTTTTT. V is TRBV10-3 and J is TRBJ2-2; 12 bases agree with TRBD2. The germline V gene encodes CDR1 ENHRY and CDR2 SYGVKD. Trimming cost V 4 bases and J 0 bases; bases outside gene matches: 6. The CDR3 covers 18 residues.

This chain uses TRBV27 with TRBJ1-1; no clear D gene. V lost 3 bases, J lost 0 bases, and 8 bases lay in between. Per the germline V gene, CDR1 is MNHEY and CDR2 is SMNVEV (reference sequence). The CDR3 consists of 14 residues. The CDR3 reads CASSFGPMNTEAFF. The CDR3 DNA sequence: TGTGCCAGCAGTTTTGGGCCCATGAACACTGAAGCTTTCTTT.

Notes on this clone: The sample carries other DNA sequences with the same CDR3. The chain uses TRBV20-1 and TRBJ2-3, with D tentatively TRBD2 (5 bases). CDR1 and CDR2 (germline): DFQATT, SNEGSKA (reference sequence). Trimming removed 4 bases from V and 4 bases from J, with 6 bases in between. CDR3 length: 11 amino acids. The CDR3: CSATRADTQYF. CDR3 nucleotide sequence: TGCAGTGCTACGAGGGCAGATACGCAGTATTTT.

This chain uses TRBV13 with TRBJ2-5; 14 nucleotides line up with TRBD2. J lost 4 bases, V lost 3 bases, and 7 bases had no gene match. The CDR3 is 17 residues long. Germline V gene data show CDR1 as PRHDT and CDR2 as FYEKMQ (reference sequence). Here the CDR3 DNA reads TGTGCCAGCAGCTTTCGGACTAGCGGGGGGCCGTCAGAGACCCAGTACTTC. It specifies CASSFRTSGGPSETQYF.

The J gene is TRBJ1-5, the V gene TRBV6-5; D unresolved. Germline CDR1 is MNHEY and CDR2 is SVGAGI. The V end was cut by 5 bases, the J end by 0 bases, with 8 bases between. This CDR3 spans 14 amino acids. Written as DNA, the CDR3 is TGTGCCAGCAGTAGCTTAGTTAGCAATCAGCCCCAGCATTTT. Translating gives CASSSLVSNQPQHF.

The chain joins TRBV9 to TRBJ2-2; D remains ambiguous. The CDR3 is 14 residues long. The germline CDR1 and CDR2 sequences are SGDLS and YYNGEE. Deletions cut 5 bases from V and 0 bases from J, with 8 bases between. CDR3 bases: TGTGCCAGCAGGGGCAGATCGAACACCGGGGAGCTGTTTTTT. This translates into CASRGRSNTGELFF. Variable domain in full (rest from reference TRBV9 and TRBJ2-2): DSGVTQTPKHLITATGQRVTLRCSPRSGDLSVYWYQQSLDQGLQFLIQYYNGEERAKGNILERFSAQQFPDLHSELNLSSLELGDSALYFCASRGRSNTGELFFGEGSRLTVL.

The gene calls are TRBV28 and TRBJ1-5; 7 positions agree with TRBD1. The trim removed 6 bases at V and 4 bases at J, leaving 6 bases unmatched. Germline V gene data show CDR1 as MDHEN and CDR2 as SYDVKM. This CDR3 contains 14 residues. The CDR3 here is CASRKGAPNQPQHF. CDR3 coding DNA: TGTGCCAGCAGGAAGGGGGCGCCTAATCAGCCCCAGCATTTT.

J is TRBJ2-7 and V is TRBV5-5; 9 bases are a match to TRBD2. The CDR3 sequence is 18 residues long. The ends lost 5 bases at V and 2 bases at J; junction bases unmatched: 17. Germline CDR1 is SGHKS and CDR2 is YYEKEE (reference sequence). The CDR3 nucleotides are TGTGCCAGCAGACCCCCTCGGGCTAGCGGGGTTTTTGCCTACGAGCAGTACTTC. It encodes CASRPPRASGVFAYEQYF.

The genes are TRBV4-2 and TRBJ1-3; 10 bases align to TRBD1. The germline gives CDR1 LGHNA, CDR2 YNFKEQ. The trim removed 5 bases at V and 7 bases at J, leaving 11 bases unmatched. The CDR3 spans 16 residues. In DNA form, the CDR3 reads TGTGCCAGCAGCGGGACAGGGGCTGTTGGAGGGAACACCATATATTTT. Protein: CASSGTGAVGGNTIYF.

This chain connects TRBV5-4 to TRBJ2-1, with D possibly being TRBD1 (6 bases). Per germline, CDR1 SGHNT and CDR2 YYREEE (reference sequence). V dropped 3 bases and J dropped 6 bases, with 13 bases sitting between them. This CDR3 has 14 residues. The CDR3 loop is CASSSRGLVNEQFF. CDR3 in DNA: TGTGCCAGCAGCTCGAGGGGGTTAGTCAATGAGCAGTTCTTC.